The 30 T cell receptor beta chains given below trace back to one sample, sequenced in a study of T cells in localized non-small cell lung cancer. This table comes from immunoSEQ multiplex PCR, and its TCRdb copy is limited to in-frame clones, with some not included. Of about 33,000 clones listed, over 80% are singletons. The sample in question was peripheral blood, obtained before any cancer treatment. Receptor source: a female donor of 60 years or more with stage I lung adenocarcinoma.

V usage is TRBV5-1 and J usage is TRBJ1-6; 10 positions match TRBD1. J was trimmed by 6 bases and V by 1 base; bases with no gene match: 7. The CDR3 loop spans 17 amino acids. CDR1 and CDR2 (germline): SGHRS, YFSETQ. The CDR3 protein is CASSLKYDRGRNSPLHF. CDR3 bases: TGCGCCAGCAGCTTGAAGTATGACAGGGGGCGTAATTCACCCCTCCACTTT.

The genes are TRBV28 and TRBJ2-7, with D perhaps matching TRBD2 (6 bases). V dropped 6 bases and J dropped 3 bases, with 12 bases sitting between them. The germline CDR1 and CDR2 sequences are MDHEN and SYDVKM. The CDR3 consists of 13 residues. As DNA, the CDR3 is TGTGCCAGCAGGGGGGGTGGGCGCTACGAGCAGTACTTC. The encoded protein is CASRGGGRYEQYF. The whole variable domain, remainder taken from reference TRBV28 and TRBJ2-7, is DVKVTQSSRYLVKRTGEKVFLECVQDMDHENMFWYRQDPGLGLRLIYFSYDVKMKEKGDIPEGYSVSREKKERFSLILESASTNQTSMYLCASRGGGRYEQYFGPGTRLTVT.

This sequence joins TRBV11-2 and TRBJ1-1, with D uncertain. Trimming took off 5 bases at V and 1 base at J, with 17 bases between the two ends. Germline V gene lookup returns CDR1 SGHAT and CDR2 FQNNGV. The CDR3 has 16 amino acids. The CDR3 spells CASSRNSVNKNTEAFF. CDR3 nucleotides: TGTGCCAGCAGCCGAAATAGTGTAAATAAGAACACTGAAGCTTTCTTT. Based on the CDR3 plus reference TRBV11-2 and TRBJ1-1, the full variable domain is EAGVAQSPRYKIIEKRQSVAFWCNPISGHATLYWYQQILGQGPKLLIQFQNNGVVDDSQLPKDRFSAERLKGVDSTLKIQPAKLEDSAVYLCASSRNSVNKNTEAFFGQGTRLTVV.

The V call is TRBV30, the J call TRBJ1-5, with D hard to call. V was clipped by 2 bases and J by 5 bases, with 10 bases between them. Germline V gene lookup returns CDR1 GTSNPN and CDR2 SVGIG (reference sequence). The CDR3 loop spans 13 amino acids. The CDR3 sequence is CAWSKGGHQPQHF. The CDR3 nucleotides are TGTGCCTGGAGTAAGGGAGGCCATCAGCCCCAGCATTTT.

The V gene is TRBV7-2, the J gene TRBJ1-5; 12 bases are shared with TRBD1. V gave up 5 bases and J gave up 6 bases; unmatched junction bases: 8. The CDR3 length is 16 residues. Germline V lookup: CDR1 SGHTA, CDR2 FQGNSA. The CDR3, as DNA: TGTGCCAGCAGCATCACCGGGACAGGGGGCAGTCAGCCCCAGCATTTT. Translating it yields CASSITGTGGSQPQHF.

The chain uses TRBV6-4 and TRBJ1-2; TRBD1 might be the D (5 bases). V lost 3 bases and J lost 2, with 13 bases in between. In germline, CDR1 is MRHNA, CDR2 SNTAGT. This CDR3 contains 15 residues. The CDR3: CASSEGVGGNYGYTF. In DNA, the CDR3 is TGTGCCAGCAGTGAGGGGGTAGGCGGGAACTATGGCTACACCTTC.

The rearrangement uses TRBV5-1 and TRBJ1-3; 9 nucleotides align to TRBD1. The germline gives CDR1 SGHRS, CDR2 YFSETQ. J was trimmed by 2 bases and V by 1 base; bases with no gene match: 1. The CDR3 has 15 residues. This chain's CDR3 is CASSLTGGTGNTIYF. As DNA, the CDR3 is TGCGCCAGCAGCTTGACAGGGGGCACTGGAAACACCATATATTTT.

The J gene is TRBJ1-1, the V gene TRBV6-1, with D possibly matching TRBD1 (6 bases). Germline loops: CDR1 MNHNS, CDR2 SASEGT. The CDR3 runs 13 residues. Trimming took 7 bases from V and 5 from J, leaving 14 bases between them. In nucleotides, the CDR3 is TGTGCCAGCAACAGGGTGACGGGGACTGAAGCTTTCTTT. It translates to CASNRVTGTEAFF.

This clone was seen once. This sequence joins TRBV18 and TRBJ1-1; 7 positions match TRBD1. Germline V gene lookup returns CDR1 KGHSH and CDR2 LQKENI. The J segment lost 2 bases and the V segment lost 5 bases, leaving 8 bases of the junction unmatched. This CDR3 region has 15 residues. This CDR3 reads CASSDKTGTNTEAFF. The DNA of the CDR3 is TGTGCCAGCTCAGACAAGACAGGGACCAACACTGAAGCTTTCTTT.

The chain joins TRBV6-1 to TRBJ1-2; TRBD1 aligns across 7 bases. V was clipped by 8 bases and J by 0 bases; unmatched bases: 6. This CDR3 contains 14 residues. Per germline, CDR1 MNHNS and CDR2 SASEGT. The CDR3 coding sequence is TGTGCCAGCCGAGTACAGGGGACTAACTATGGCTACACCTTC. This gives the protein CASRVQGTNYGYTF.

J is TRBJ2-1 and V is TRBV7-2; D gene unclear. Trimming took 2 bases from V and 1 from J, leaving 12 bases between them. Germline loops: CDR1 SGHTA, CDR2 FQGNSA. The CDR3 contains 16 residues. The CDR3 nucleotides read TGTGCCAGCAGCTTATTAGCAGGACCATCCTACAATGAGCAGTTCTTC. It translates to CASSLLAGPSYNEQFF. Full variable domain (outside the CDR3, taken from reference TRBV7-2 and TRBJ2-1): GAGVSQSPSNKVTEKGKDVELRCDPISGHTALYWYRQSLGQGLEFLIYFQGNSAPDKSGLPSDRFSAERTGGSVSTLTIQRTQQEDSAVYLCASSLLAGPSYNEQFFGPGTRLTVL.

The rearrangement joins TRBV19 to TRBJ1-6; tentatively, D is TRBD1 (5 bases). V was trimmed by 3 bases and J by 3 bases, leaving 15 bases between them. Germline V gene data show CDR1 as LNHDA and CDR2 as SQIVND (reference sequence). This CDR3 region has 17 residues. The CDR3 bases are TGTGCCAGTAGTATCCGGAGGGGCGCAGGCTATAATTCACCCCTCCACTTT. Amino acids: CASSIRRGAGYNSPLHF.

The V and J genes are TRBV18 and TRBJ1-2, with 10 bases fitting TRBD1. Trimming at V came to 0 bases and at J to 3 bases, leaving 7 bases not matched to a gene. The CDR3 covers 17 residues. From germline, CDR1 is KGHSH and CDR2 LQKENI. CDR3 protein: CASSPPYRDRGDYGYTF. In DNA form, the CDR3 reads TGTGCCAGCTCACCACCCTACCGGGACAGGGGAGACTATGGCTACACCTTC.

The chain uses TRBV27 and TRBJ1-1; D not certain. Trimming left V 6 bases short and J 2 bases short, with 10 bases between. This CDR3 spans 13 amino acids. CDR1 MNHEY and CDR2 SMNVEV come from the germline V gene (reference sequence). In DNA, the CDR3 is TGTGCCAGCAGACGGACCCCAAACACTGAAGCTTTCTTT. Translated, it gives CASRRTPNTEAFF.

DNA of the CDR3: TGTGCCAGCAGTGGGAGTAGGTACGAGCAGTACTTC. As protein: CASSGSRYEQYF. The rearrangement uses TRBV6-1 and TRBJ2-7, with D unresolved. Per the germline V gene, CDR1 is MNHNS and CDR2 is SASEGT. CDR3 length: 12 amino acids. The V gene lost 4 bases and the J gene lost 4 bases, with 8 bases spanning the gap.

This chain connects TRBV10-3 to TRBJ1-5; 7 bases fit TRBD1. The trim removed 9 bases at V and 5 bases at J, leaving 4 bases unmatched. CDR1 is ENHRY, CDR2 SYGVKD, per germline. This CDR3 has 12 residues. In nucleotides, the CDR3 is TGTGCCATTGGGACAGCTTATCAGCCCCAGCATTTT. Translated, it gives CAIGTAYQPQHF.

CDR3 DNA: TGTGCCAGCAGCTTGTCCCCGCCCGGGGTGAACACTGAAGCTTTCTTT. Protein product: CASSLSPPGVNTEAFF. The rearrangement links TRBV5-5 to TRBJ1-1; D unclear. There are 16 residues in the CDR3. The V and J ends lost 1 base and 0 bases respectively, with 13 bases between them. Germline-derived CDR1 and CDR2 are SGHKS and YYEKEE (reference sequence).

As concerns this clone: At one of its ends the junction is not consistent with the germline gene, which may arise from a read error. This chain links TRBV29-1 with TRBJ1-2; D may be TRBD1 (5 bases). CDR1 is SQVTM and CDR2 is ANQGSEA in the germline V gene. The CDR3 runs to 12 residues. CDR3 protein: CSVEDQGVGYAF. The CDR3 coding sequence is TGCAGCGTTGAAGATCAAGGGGTTGGCTACGCCTTC. The full variable domain, rest sourced from reference TRBV29-1 and TRBJ1-2, is SAVISQKPSRDICQRGTSLTIQCQVDSQVTMMFWYRQQPGQSLTLIATANQGSEATYESGFVIDKFPISRPNLTFSTLTVSNMSPEDSSIYLCSVEDQGVGYAFGSGTRLTVV.

This chain links TRBV11-2 with TRBJ2-1; D is uncertain. Germline V CDR1 and CDR2: SGHAT, FQNNGV. The CDR3 length is 16 residues. Trimming removed 4 bases from V and 5 bases from J, with 18 bases in between. The CDR3 here is CASSSLYRMGNNEQFF. CDR3 DNA: TGTGCCAGCAGCTCTCTTTATCGAATGGGGAACAATGAGCAGTTCTTC.

The J gene is TRBJ2-3, the V gene TRBV7-3; 8 bases map to TRBD1. The CDR3 spans 18 residues. Trimming cost V 1 base and J 0 bases; bases outside gene matches: 9. CDR1 and CDR2 (germline): SGHTA, FQGTGA. This CDR3 reads CASSLRQAGTGSTDTQYF. The CDR3 coding sequence is TGTGCCAGCAGCTTAAGACAGGCAGGGACAGGTAGCACAGATACGCAGTATTTT.

The CDR3 loop reads CASSGAGSLYEQYF. The CDR3, as DNA: TGCGCCAGCAGTGGCGCAGGGAGCCTTTACGAGCAGTACTTC. This chain connects TRBV10-1 to TRBJ2-7; D possibly matches TRBD1 or TRBD2 (5 bases each). With 4 bases removed from V and 4 bases from J, the gap between germline ends came to 14 bases. Germline V gives CDR1 WNHNN, CDR2 SYGVQD (reference sequence). The CDR3 spans 14 residues.

V is TRBV7-2 and J is TRBJ2-7; no clear D. This CDR3 is 11 amino acids long. V lost 2 bases and J 4 bases, leaving 3 bases between the germline ends. Germline CDR1 is SGHTA and CDR2 is FQGNSA. CDR3 amino acids: CASSLTYEQYF. The CDR3 DNA reads TGTGCCAGCAGCTTAACTTACGAGCAGTACTTC.

The chain recombines TRBV7-6 with TRBJ2-1, with no clear D. Trimming removed 1 base from V and 0 bases from J, with 4 bases in between. There are 14 residues in the CDR3. CDR1 and CDR2 from the germline V gene are SGHVS and FNYEAQ. The chain's CDR3 is CASSLGSSYNEQFF. Here the CDR3 DNA reads TGTGCCAGCAGCTTAGGTAGCTCCTACAATGAGCAGTTCTTC.

This chain links TRBV6-5 with TRBJ2-2, with a tentative D call TRBD1 (6 bases). Trimming cost V 0 bases and J 5 bases, with 13 bases left between them. In germline, CDR1 is MNHEY, CDR2 SVGAGI. The CDR3 runs to 16 residues. CDR3 region: CASSYSAVRGTGELFF. CDR3 bases: TGTGCCAGCAGTTACTCAGCGGTCAGGGGAACCGGGGAGCTGTTTTTT.

This chain links TRBV30 with TRBJ2-1, with TRBD2 matching 8 bases. Germline CDR1 and CDR2: GTSNPN and SVGIG (reference sequence). This CDR3 region has 15 residues. Germline trimming cut 0 bases from V and 2 bases from J; bases unmatched to any gene: 3. DNA of the CDR3: TGTGCCTGGAGTGTACGCGGGGGGACCTACAATGAGCAGTTCTTC. Translating gives CAWSVRGGTYNEQFF.

V gene TRBV14 combines with J gene TRBJ2-7, with D perhaps TRBD1 (5 bases). The V gene lost 0 bases and the J gene lost 7 bases, with 13 bases spanning the gap. CDR3 size: 14 residues. The V gene's germline CDR1 is SGHDN and CDR2 FVKESK. The chain's CDR3 is CASSQDLGVSEQYF. The CDR3 coding sequence is TGTGCCAGCAGCCAAGATCTAGGGGTTTCAGAGCAGTACTTC.

The V call is TRBV6-1, the J call TRBJ1-2; TRBD1 is a possible D gene (6 bases). This CDR3 is built from 14 residues. Trimming shortened V by 3 bases and J by 3 bases, and 11 bases separated the two germline ends. Germline-derived CDR1 and CDR2 are MNHNS and SASEGT. CDR3 in amino acids: CASSELRGDYGYTF. CDR3 nucleotides: TGTGCCAGCAGTGAGCTCAGGGGTGACTATGGCTACACCTTC.

The chain employs TRBV9 and TRBJ1-2; 11 bases are shared with TRBD1. Per the germline V gene, CDR1 is SGDLS and CDR2 is YYNGEE. After removal of 1 base from V and 8 bases from J, the junction contained 16 bases not matched to a gene. The CDR3 consists of 18 residues. The chain's CDR3 is CASSVPGYGTGGIGGYTF. CDR3 in DNA: TGTGCCAGCAGCGTACCGGGGTACGGGACAGGGGGTATTGGAGGCTACACCTTC.

This clone has just one count. This chain connects TRBV6-1 to TRBJ2-7; 9 nucleotides agree with TRBD2. CDR1 is MNHNS and CDR2 is SASEGT in the germline V gene. This CDR3 has 14 amino acids. V shed 7 bases, J shed 5 bases, and the junction held 9 bases outside the gene matches. The CDR3 loop is CASKASGAPHEQYF. DNA of the CDR3: TGTGCCAGCAAGGCTAGCGGGGCCCCCCACGAGCAGTACTTC.

The chain recombines TRBV5-4 with TRBJ2-1; 9 nucleotides agree with TRBD1. Germline V CDR1 and CDR2: SGHNT, YYREEE (reference sequence). V gave up 2 bases and J gave up 5 bases; unmatched junction bases: 8. The length of the CDR3 is 16 residues. CDR3 region: CASSFPTRDRDNEQFF. CDR3 coding DNA: TGTGCCAGCAGCTTCCCGACCCGGGACAGGGACAATGAGCAGTTCTTC.